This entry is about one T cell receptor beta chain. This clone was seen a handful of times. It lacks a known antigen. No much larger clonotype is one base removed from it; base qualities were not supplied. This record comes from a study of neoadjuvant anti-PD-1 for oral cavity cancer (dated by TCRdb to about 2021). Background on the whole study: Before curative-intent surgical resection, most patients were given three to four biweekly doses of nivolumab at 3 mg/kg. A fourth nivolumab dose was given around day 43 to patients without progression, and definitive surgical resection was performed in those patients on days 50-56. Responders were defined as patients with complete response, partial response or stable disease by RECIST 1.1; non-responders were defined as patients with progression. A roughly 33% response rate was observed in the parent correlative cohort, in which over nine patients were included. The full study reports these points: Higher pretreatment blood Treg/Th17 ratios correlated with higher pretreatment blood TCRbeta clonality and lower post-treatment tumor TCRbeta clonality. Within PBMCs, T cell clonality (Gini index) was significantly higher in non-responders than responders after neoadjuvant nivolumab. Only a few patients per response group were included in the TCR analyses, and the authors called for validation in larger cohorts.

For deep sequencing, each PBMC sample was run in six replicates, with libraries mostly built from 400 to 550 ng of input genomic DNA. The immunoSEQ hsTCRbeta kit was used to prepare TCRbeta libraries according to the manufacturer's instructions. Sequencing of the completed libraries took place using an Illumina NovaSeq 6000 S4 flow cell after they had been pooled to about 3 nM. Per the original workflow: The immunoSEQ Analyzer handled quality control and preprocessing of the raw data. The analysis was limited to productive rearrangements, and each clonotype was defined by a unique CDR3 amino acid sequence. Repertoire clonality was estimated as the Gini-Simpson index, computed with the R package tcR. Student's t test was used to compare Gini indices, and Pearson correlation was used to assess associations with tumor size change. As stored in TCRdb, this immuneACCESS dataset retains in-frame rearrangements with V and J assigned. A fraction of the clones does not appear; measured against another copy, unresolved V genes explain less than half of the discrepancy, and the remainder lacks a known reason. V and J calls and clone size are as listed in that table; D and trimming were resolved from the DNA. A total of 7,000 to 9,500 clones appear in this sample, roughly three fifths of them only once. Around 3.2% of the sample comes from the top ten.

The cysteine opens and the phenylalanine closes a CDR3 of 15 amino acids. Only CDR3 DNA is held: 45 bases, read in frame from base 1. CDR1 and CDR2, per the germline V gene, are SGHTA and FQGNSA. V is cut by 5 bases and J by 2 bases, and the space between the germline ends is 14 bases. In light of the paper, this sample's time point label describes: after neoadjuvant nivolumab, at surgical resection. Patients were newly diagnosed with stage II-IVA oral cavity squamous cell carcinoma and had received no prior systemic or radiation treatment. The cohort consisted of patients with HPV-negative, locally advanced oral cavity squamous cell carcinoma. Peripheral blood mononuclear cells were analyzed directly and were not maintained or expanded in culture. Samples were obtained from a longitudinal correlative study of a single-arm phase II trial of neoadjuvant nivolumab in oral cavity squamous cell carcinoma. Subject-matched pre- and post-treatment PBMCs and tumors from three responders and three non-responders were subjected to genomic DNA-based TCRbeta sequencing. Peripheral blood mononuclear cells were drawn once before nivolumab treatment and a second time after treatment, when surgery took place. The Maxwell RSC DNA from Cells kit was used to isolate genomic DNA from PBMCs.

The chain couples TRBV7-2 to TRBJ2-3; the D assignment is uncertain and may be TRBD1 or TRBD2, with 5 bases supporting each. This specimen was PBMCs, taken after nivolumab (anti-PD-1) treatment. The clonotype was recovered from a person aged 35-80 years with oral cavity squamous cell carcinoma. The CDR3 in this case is CASSLSPGTTDTQYF. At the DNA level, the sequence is TGTGCCAGCAGCCTCTCGCCAGGGACCACAGATACGCAGTATTTT.